The 3 T cell receptor beta chains in this list originate from one sample, sequenced in a study of T cell responses to AZD1222 COVID-19 vaccine. Method: immunoSEQ multiplex PCR; TCRdb's copy keeps in-frame clones and lacks some. Among about 190,000 clones listed, around 92% were seen once. The sequenced sample was peripheral blood, obtained on day 0 of AZD1222 vaccination. The receptors were sampled from an adult in good health.

The V gene is TRBV5-5, the J gene TRBJ2-2; D tentatively reads TRBD1 or TRBD2 (5 bases each). The CDR3 covers 14 residues. Germline V gene sequence: CDR1 SGHKS, CDR2 YYEKEE (reference sequence). Trimming took 1 base from V and 4 from J, leaving 8 bases between them. The CDR3 is CASSLRGATGELFF. The CDR3 region has the DNA TGTGCCAGCAGCTTGCGAGGGGCCACCGGGGAGCTGTTTTTT.

This clone was observed once. V gene TRBV7-2 combines with J gene TRBJ2-3, with a weak D call TRBD2 (7 bases). The V end lost 6 bases, the J end lost 0 bases, and 13 bases lay between the germline ends. The germline V gene encodes CDR1 SGHTA and CDR2 FQGNSA. This CDR3 is 15 amino acids long. The CDR3 DNA sequence: TGTGCCAGCAGTCAACGGGGGGCGAGCACAGATACGCAGTATTTT. Translating it yields CASSQRGASTDTQYF.

This clone turned up a few times. The genes are TRBV6-2 or TRBV6-3 and TRBJ2-7, with D perhaps matching TRBD2 (6 bases). The CDR3 is made up of 15 amino acids. Germline V gene data show CDR1 as MNHEY and CDR2 as SVGEGT. V was cut by 4 bases and J by 2 bases, with 15 bases left in between. The CDR3 is CASSSSASVTYEQYF. In DNA, the CDR3 is TGTGCCAGCAGTTCCTCGGCTAGCGTGACCTACGAGCAGTACTTC.